A single sample gave rise to the 9 T cell receptor beta chains below, sequenced in a study of cytomegalovirus exposure and HLA in healthy donors. The primer mix had 60 Vbeta and 13 Jbeta primers. Libraries were prepared by immunoSEQ multiplex PCR; TCRdb keeps only in-frame clonotypes and omits some of them. The table includes about 170,000 clones, approximately 76% detected once. Sequenced: PBMCs. These receptor sequences come from a young woman in good health and CMV-seropositive.

This chain joins TRBV5-5 and TRBJ1-2; 9 bases match TRBD1. The CDR3 runs 14 residues. Germline CDR1 is SGHKS and CDR2 is YYEKEE (reference sequence). Trimming cost V 2 bases and J 4 bases; bases outside gene matches: 3. The CDR3 here is CASSLGDRAYGYTF. The DNA of the CDR3 is TGTGCCAGCAGCTTAGGGGACAGGGCCTATGGCTACACCTTC. Looking up the rest from reference TRBV5-5 and TRBJ1-2 gives the full variable domain: DAGVTQSPTHLIKTRGQQVTLRCSPISGHKSVSWYQQVLGQGPQFIFQYYEKEERGRGNFPDRFSARQFPNYSSELNVNALLLGDSALYLCASSLGDRAYGYTFGSGTRLTVV.

This chain connects TRBV25-1 to TRBJ1-4; weak D call: TRBD1 (5 bases). Trimming stripped 3 bases from V and 7 bases from J, with 15 bases between. Germline-derived CDR1 and CDR2 are MGHDK and SYGVNS. The CDR3 contains 15 residues. The CDR3 reads CASSEPGSGSEKLFF. CDR3 DNA: TGTGCCAGCAGTGAGCCAGGGTCCGGGAGTGAAAAACTGTTTTTT.

This clone was counted between two and nine times. The chain uses TRBV7-9 and TRBJ2-5; 7 bases map to TRBD1. The CDR3 has 14 residues. Germline V gene data show CDR1 as SEHNR and CDR2 as FQNEAQ (reference sequence). Trimming removed 7 bases from V and 6 bases from J; junction bases left unmatched: 11. CDR3 in amino acids: CASTGQDPLQTQYF. CDR3 bases: TGTGCCAGCACCGGACAGGACCCGCTCCAGACCCAGTACTTC.

The chain couples TRBV29-1 to TRBJ2-7, with a weak D call TRBD2 (6 bases). Looked up from germline, CDR1 is SQVTM and CDR2 is ANQGSEA. The CDR3 totals 14 residues. The V gene lost 2 bases and the J gene lost 2 bases, with 13 bases spanning the gap. CDR3: CSVEWGEGPYEQYF. The CDR3 DNA follows: TGCAGCGTTGAATGGGGGGAAGGTCCCTACGAGCAGTACTTC.

J is TRBJ2-7 and V is TRBV7-6; TRBD2 might be the D (6 bases). The CDR3 covers 19 residues. V lost 2 bases and J lost 6, with 29 bases in between. CDR1 and CDR2 from the germline V gene are SGHVS and FNYEAQ. CDR3 in DNA: TGTGCCAGCAGCTTAAGGCACAGCGGGTTGGCGGGCAGGGAAGGCGAGCAGTACTTC. It specifies CASSLRHSGLAGREGEQYF.

The V and J genes are TRBV5-5 and TRBJ1-1; 7 positions match TRBD1. V dropped 5 bases and J dropped 6; count of bases not matched to a gene: 7. The CDR3 length is 13 residues. CDR1 and CDR2 from the germline V gene are SGHKS and YYEKEE (reference sequence). CDR3 residues: CASRPPDRSEAFF. CDR3 DNA sequence: TGTGCCAGCAGACCCCCGGACAGGTCTGAAGCTTTCTTT.

The rearrangement links TRBV7-2 to TRBJ2-2; no clear D gene. In germline, CDR1 is SGHTA, CDR2 FQGNSA. The V and J ends lost 2 bases and 1 base respectively, with 5 bases between them. The CDR3 consists of 14 residues. Here the CDR3 DNA reads TGTGCCAGCAGCTTATTATTGAACACCGGGGAGCTGTTTTTT. Translated, it gives CASSLLLNTGELFF. Full variable domain (rest looked up from reference TRBV7-2 and TRBJ2-2): GAGVSQSPSNKVTEKGKDVELRCDPISGHTALYWYRQSLGQGLEFLIYFQGNSAPDKSGLPSDRFSAERTGGSVSTLTIQRTQQEDSAVYLCASSLLLNTGELFFGEGSRLTVL.

This sequence joins TRBV5-4 and TRBJ2-2; TRBD2 matches at 12 bases. There are 17 residues in the CDR3. V lost 0 bases to trimming and J lost 4 bases; unmatched junction nucleotides: 4. Germline CDR1 reads SGHNT; CDR2 reads YYREEE (reference sequence). CDR3: CASSLDQGLAGTGELFF. CDR3 nucleotide sequence: TGTGCCAGCAGCTTGGATCAGGGACTAGCGGGCACCGGGGAGCTGTTTTTT.

The chain employs TRBV2 and TRBJ2-1; D uncertain. The germline V and J ends were trimmed by 3 bases and 12 bases, with 12 bases remaining between them. The germline V gene encodes CDR1 SNHLY and CDR2 FYNNEI. The CDR3 runs to 12 residues. This CDR3 is CASSDGTDWQFF. The CDR3 DNA is TGTGCCAGCAGTGATGGTACAGATTGGCAGTTCTTC.